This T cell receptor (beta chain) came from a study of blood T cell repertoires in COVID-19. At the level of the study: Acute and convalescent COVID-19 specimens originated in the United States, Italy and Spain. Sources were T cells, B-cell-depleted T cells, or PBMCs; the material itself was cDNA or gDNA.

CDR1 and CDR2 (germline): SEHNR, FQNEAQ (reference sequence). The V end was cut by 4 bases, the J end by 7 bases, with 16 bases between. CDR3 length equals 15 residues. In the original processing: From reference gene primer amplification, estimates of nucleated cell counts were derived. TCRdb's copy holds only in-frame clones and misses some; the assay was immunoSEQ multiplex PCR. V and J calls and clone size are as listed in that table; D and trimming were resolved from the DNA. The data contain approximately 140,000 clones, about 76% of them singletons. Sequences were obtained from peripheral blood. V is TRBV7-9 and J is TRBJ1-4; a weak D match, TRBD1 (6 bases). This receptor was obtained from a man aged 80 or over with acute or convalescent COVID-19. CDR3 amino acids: CASSSQGKGREKLFF. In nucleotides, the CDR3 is TGTGCCAGCAGCTCCCAGGGGAAGGGGCGTGAAAAACTGTTTTTT.